This entry is about one T cell receptor beta chain. This clonotype was found many times. The specificity of this receptor is unknown. No per-base quality is available; no much larger clone lies one base away. Bone marrow was sampled from every patient at the time of active disease. Ficoll-Hypaque density gradient centrifugation was used to isolate the bone marrow mononuclear cells. Myeloma plasma cells were removed and CD138-negative cells were obtained by negative selection following labeling with CD138 magnetic microbeads on a MACS separator. The purity of the isolated cells was checked by flow cytometry with CD138 antibodies on an Attune NxT. Total RNA was extracted using TRIzol reagent and was quantified on a NanoDrop spectrophotometer. Paired RNA-seq and IR-seq were performed on the CD138-negative bone marrow sample of each patient. TCR libraries were built from 400 ng RNA with the Immunoverse kit, using molecular barcoded adaptors covering alpha/delta and beta/gamma chains. TCR library preparation used the same RNA that was used for transcriptome sequencing. TCR libraries were sequenced on an Illumina HiSeq 4000 with 2 x 150 cycles. The authors' pipeline ran thus. TCR reads were aligned to human V, D, J and C references and assembled into CDR3 clonotypes with MiXCR, including quality filtering and error correction. Clonotype counts and gene usage diversity were analyzed with the tcR package in R. For inspection of raw mapping reads, RNA-seq reads were mapped by STAR aligner version 2.5.3a onto GRCh37 of the human genome. IR-seq fastq files were randomly downsampled with Seqtk 1.3 to test the effect of sequencing depth on detected clonotypes. TCRdb passed the public sequencing reads through fastp at Q25 and MiXCR, retaining productive beta sequences. Rows with a matching CDR3 protein are joined into one entry that keeps the most common DNA and genes. These V and J calls are TCRdb output, not the study's own analysis. Present in this sample are about 86,000 distinct CDR3 sequences, more than 9% of which were seen just once. The ten largest clones take up under 15% of the sample.

The entry originates in a study of read filtering for tumor transcriptome and immune sequencing (dated by TCRdb to 2020 to 2022). Broadly, across the study: The cohort was composed of 17 male and roughly 13 female patients, with a mean age of approximately 72 years and an age range of roughly 40 to 85. By revised international staging, about 8 patients were R-ISS I, over 15 were R-ISS II and about seven were R-ISS III. After DNase treatment, whole-transcriptome libraries were prepared with the TruSeq RNA Access Library Prep Kit. TCR-region mapped reads per sample ranged from about 3.5 to 11 million with IR-seq versus only roughly 75 to 1273 with RNA-seq. Using the same bone marrow samples, the study ran both targeted immune repertoire sequencing and bulk whole-transcriptome sequencing and then compared the TCR repertoires from each method. As a main aim, a read-filtering strategy for immune repertoire data was addressed, with the specific question being whether clonotypes supported by a single read should be removed. The investigation overall reported the following: Single-read clonotypes made up roughly 82% of clonotypes but 3% to 4% of total reads in IR-seq, and 70% to 75% of clonotypes and about 45% of reads in RNA-seq. Clonotypes were captured by IR-seq at much higher depth and more reliably than by RNA-seq, and smaller IR-seq throughput was sufficient for identification of most shared clonotypes. The sorted CD138-negative fraction was composed of a mixed bone marrow immune population rather than of purified T cells. The correlation between IR-seq and RNA-seq shared clonotype proportions rose when single-read clonotypes were removed.

As encoded in the germline V gene, CDR1 is MDHEN while CDR2 is SYDVKM. V was cut back by 6 bases and J by 4 bases, leaving a gap of 12 bases between them. The CDR3 contains 13 residues, cysteine and phenylalanine counted. The sequence is cut down to CDR3 DNA, 39 bases in frame from base 1. The specimen sequenced was a population of CD138-negative cells sorted from bone marrow. The sample's cell subset or site label, decoded: bone marrow mononuclear cells depleted of CD138+ plasma/myeloma cells by negative magnetic selection. The clonotype was recovered from a donor at least 40 years old with multiple myeloma. Rearrangement joined TRBV28 to TRBJ1-1; TRBD1 is possibly the D segment (5 matching bases). The sequenced DNA: TGTGCCAGCAGGGGGGGGGGGTTCACTGAAGCTTTCTTT. Its translation is CASRGGGFTEAFF.